This T cell receptor (beta chain) stems from a study of CD8+CD57+ T cells in acquired aplastic anemia. In the study overall: Isolated CD4+ and CD8+ cells, once sorted, yielded DNA averaging about 3.2 ug. For CD4+ cells, healthy donors had an average of about 9.9 million reads.

Whole-study findings and limits: Patients and controls were found to share fewer than 35 CD8+ CDR3 sequences.

This clonotype turned up a few times. Its antigen is unknown. Genomic DNA constituted the template upon which TCR beta VDJ and CDR3 profiling was performed. TCRdb re-derived calls from the reads in MiXCR, one entry per CDR3 protein. The data hold about 220,000 distinct CDR3 sequences, with approximately 35% observed a single time. Germline loops: CDR1 MNHNS, CDR2 SASEGT. The germline V and J ends were trimmed by 6 bases and 3 bases, with 15 bases remaining between them. The CDR3 extends over 15 amino acids. Sequencing was performed on sorted CD4+, CD8+, or CD8+CD57+ T cells (not recorded which) from PBMCs. The sequence was collected from a human donor in good health, serving as a control. The chain combines TRBV6-1 with TRBJ1-5, with a tentative D call TRBD1 (6 bases). In DNA, the CDR3 is TGTGCCAGCAGGGACTACGGACAGCCCAATCAGCCCCAGCATTTT. Its translation is CASRDYGQPNQPQHF.